The next 25 T cell receptor beta chains were all read from a single sample in a study of shared clonotypes between healthy human individuals. Positively selected for CCR7, the CD45RO-negative cells used as naive CD8 cells excluded terminally differentiated effector memory CD45RA+ cells. Repertoires were generated with immunoSEQ multiplex PCR, while TCRdb's copy carries only in-frame clones and drops some. The table includes about 1,900,000 clones, just under 95% detected once. Sample: naive CD8+ T cells sorted from blood. The receptors derive from a man younger than 35 in good health.

The CDR3 DNA follows: TGTGCCAGCAGCTTAACTGGCGGGGGAGGCACAGATACGCAGTATTTT. Its translation: CASSLTGGGGTDTQYF. V is TRBV7-3 and J is TRBJ2-3; 7 positions agree with TRBD2. The V gene end was trimmed by 0 bases and the J gene end by 1 base; junction bases not matched to a gene: 4. CDR3 length equals 16 residues. Germline V gives CDR1 SGHTA, CDR2 FQGTGA.

V usage is TRBV4-2 and J usage is TRBJ2-7, with 7 bases matching TRBD2. V lost 2 bases to trimming and J lost 4 bases; unmatched junction nucleotides: 2. This CDR3 is built from 13 residues. From germline, CDR1 is LGHNA and CDR2 YNFKEQ. The CDR3 DNA reads as TGTGCCAGCAGCCAAAATAGCGGGTACGAGCAGTACTTC. Translated: CASSQNSGYEQYF.

The gene calls are TRBV30 and TRBJ1-5, with D maybe TRBD1 (5 bases). From germline, CDR1 is GTSNPN and CDR2 SVGIG (reference sequence). V shed 3 bases and J shed 3 bases, with 15 bases lying between them. The CDR3 has 15 residues. CDR3: CAWRAPGGINQPQHF. The CDR3 DNA sequence: TGTGCCTGGAGGGCTCCCGGGGGGATCAATCAGCCCCAGCATTTT.

In the case of this clone: Other DNA sequences from this sample encode an identical CDR3 as well. V gene TRBV30 combines with J gene TRBJ1-1, with TRBD1 as a possible D gene (5 bases). The CDR3 length is 12 residues. The ends were cut back, 3 bases at V and 5 bases at J, with 10 bases in the middle. Germline assignment: CDR1 GTSNPN and CDR2 SVGIG (reference sequence). CDR3 sequence: CAWSPGGTEAFF. CDR3 nucleotides: TGTGCCTGGAGCCCCGGGGGAACTGAAGCTTTCTTT.

The chain is built from TRBV10-3 and TRBJ2-7; D gene unclear. The CDR3 sequence is 15 residues long. From germline, CDR1 is ENHRY and CDR2 SYGVKD. The V end was cut by 0 bases, the J end by 4 bases, with 13 bases between. For the CDR3, the DNA is TGTGCCATCAGTGAGTCGACGGCCTCCGGTTACGAGCAGTACTTC. As protein: CAISESTASGYEQYF.

Comments on this clone: This CDR3 is also generated by other DNA sequences in the sample. The chain combines TRBV9 with TRBJ1-4, with 8 bases lining up with TRBD1. Germline V gene data show CDR1 as SGDLS and CDR2 as YYNGEE. With V trimmed by 2 bases and J by 4 bases, 7 bases remained unmatched. The CDR3 sequence is 16 residues long. The CDR3 DNA sequence: TGTGCCAGCAGCGTGGGGACAGGAGGACTTAATGAAAAACTGTTTTTT. It yields the protein CASSVGTGGLNEKLFF.

The gene calls are TRBV2 and TRBJ2-3, with 14 bases aligning to TRBD2. This CDR3 comprises 17 residues. J was trimmed by 2 bases and V by 5 bases; bases with no gene match: 6. The germline V gene encodes CDR1 SNHLY and CDR2 FYNNEI. CDR3 DNA: TGTGCCAGCAGTTCGAGACTAGCGGGAGGGATCACAGATACGCAGTATTTT. Its protein product is CASSSRLAGGITDTQYF.

V and J are TRBV7-9 and TRBJ2-1, with D perhaps given as TRBD1 or TRBD2 (5 bases each). In germline, CDR1 is SEHNR, CDR2 FQNEAQ (reference sequence). Trimming shortened V by 4 bases and J by 2 bases, and 15 bases separated the two germline ends. The CDR3 is 16 amino acids. For the CDR3, the DNA is TGTGCCAGCAGCTCTACTGGGGGAAAGACCTACAATGAGCAGTTCTTC. Translation gives CASSSTGGKTYNEQFF.

The chain has TRBV27 and TRBJ1-1; D is possibly TRBD1 (5 bases). The CDR3 sequence is 15 residues long. Trimming took 5 bases from V and 5 from J, leaving 18 bases between them. Germline V gene lookup returns CDR1 MNHEY and CDR2 SMNVEV (reference sequence). The CDR3 region has the DNA TGTGCCAGCAGTCCTCTGGGGGGGGTCGGGACTGAAGCTTTCTTT. This gives the protein CASSPLGGVGTEAFF.

The chain recombines TRBV19 with TRBJ2-5, with D perhaps being TRBD1 or TRBD2 (5 bases each). The CDR3 has 15 residues. Germline CDR1 LNHDA, CDR2 SQIVND (reference sequence). V gave up 3 bases and J gave up 5 bases, with 16 bases separating them. The CDR3 nucleotides read TGTGCCAGTAGTATTGGGACCCAGCAAGGCGAGACCCAGTACTTC. This encodes CASSIGTQQGETQYF. The whole variable domain, filled in from reference TRBV19 and TRBJ2-5, reads DGGITQSPKYLFRKEGQNVTLSCEQNLNHDAMYWYRQDPGQGLRLIYYSQIVNDFQKGDIAEGYSVSREKKESFPLTVTSAQKNPTAFYLCASSIGTQQGETQYFGPGTRLLVL.

This sequence joins TRBV9 and TRBJ2-5; tentatively, D is TRBD1 (6 bases). Germline V gene sequence: CDR1 SGDLS, CDR2 YYNGEE. The germline V and J ends were trimmed by 3 bases and 2 bases, with 11 bases remaining between them. The CDR3 loop spans 14 amino acids. CDR3 sequence reads: CASSARRGQETQYF. In DNA, the CDR3 is TGTGCCAGCAGCGCCCGTAGGGGGCAAGAGACCCAGTACTTC. The variable domain in full, with the rest retrieved from reference TRBV9 and TRBJ2-5, is DSGVTQTPKHLITATGQRVTLRCSPRSGDLSVYWYQQSLDQGLQFLIQYYNGEERAKGNILERFSAQQFPDLHSELNLSSLELGDSALYFCASSARRGQETQYFGPGTRLLVL.

This clone was counted between two and nine times. The V call is TRBV7-6, the J call TRBJ2-7; D may be TRBD2 (6 bases). Looked up from germline, CDR1 is SGHVS and CDR2 is FNYEAQ. V was pared by 6 bases and J by 4 bases, with 13 bases between. The CDR3 is made up of 13 amino acids. The CDR3 loop reads CASSVWGEYEQYF. The CDR3 DNA reads TGTGCCAGCAGTGTTTGGGGGGAATACGAGCAGTACTTC.

Comments on this clone: Other DNA sequences in this sample translate to the same CDR3. This chain joins TRBV13 and TRBJ1-2; TRBD1 might be the D (6 bases). Germline values: CDR1 PRHDT, CDR2 FYEKMQ (reference sequence). V was clipped by 2 bases and J by 8 bases, with 12 bases between them. This CDR3 contains 13 residues. The CDR3 is CASSLSGDYGYTF. The CDR3 coding sequence is TGTGCCAGCAGCTTATCAGGGGATTACGGCTACACCTTC. The full variable domain, completed using reference TRBV13 and TRBJ1-2, is AAGVIQSPRHLIKEKRETATLKCYPIPRHDTVYWYQQGPGQDPQFLISFYEKMQSDKGSIPDRFSAQQFSDYHSELNMSSLELGDSALYFCASSLSGDYGYTFGSGTRLTVV.

This sequence joins TRBV27 and TRBJ2-7; D possibly corresponds to TRBD1 (5 bases). CDR1 is MNHEY, CDR2 SMNVEV, per germline (reference sequence). The CDR3 is 13 amino acids. Trimming removed 5 bases from V and 4 bases from J, with 12 bases in between. This chain's CDR3 is CASSVVTGYEQYF. CDR3 nucleotides: TGTGCCAGCAGTGTTGTTACAGGTTACGAGCAGTACTTC.

This clone has only one observation. The chain recombines TRBV12-2 with TRBJ2-7; the D call TRBD1 from the table was never checked on the DNA. TRBV12-2 is described as a pseudogene. CDR3 size: 13 residues. The CDR3 here is CASRLATAYEQYF. In nucleotides, the CDR3 is TGTGCAAGTCGCTTAGCGACAGCCTACGAGCAGTACTTC.

The chain is built from TRBV28 and TRBJ2-1, with D perhaps given as TRBD1 or TRBD2 (6 bases each). Trimming removed 4 bases at V and 5 bases at J, with 18 bases between. Germline lookup yields CDR1 MDHEN and CDR2 SYDVKM. The CDR3 consists of 16 residues. CDR3 loop: CASSWILGGSNNEQFF. The DNA of the CDR3 is TGTGCCAGCAGTTGGATCCTAGGGGGGTCCAACAATGAGCAGTTCTTC. Filled out from reference TRBV28 and TRBJ2-1, the complete variable domain reads DVKVTQSSRYLVKRTGEKVFLECVQDMDHENMFWYRQDPGLGLRLIYFSYDVKMKEKGDIPEGYSVSREKKERFSLILESASTNQTSMYLCASSWILGGSNNEQFFGPGTRLTVL.

With respect to this clone: At the DNA level, this CDR3 is encoded by other sequences in the same sample as well. The chain is built from TRBV28 and TRBJ2-7; 11 positions match TRBD1. Germline V lookup: CDR1 MDHEN, CDR2 SYDVKM. This CDR3 spans 14 amino acids. Losses at the gene ends were 1 base for V and 6 bases for J; bases not matched to a gene: 2. CDR3 DNA: TGTGCCAGCAGTTTATCAGGGACAGGGGGCGAGCAGTACTTC. Its translation: CASSLSGTGGEQYF.

CDR3 in amino acids: CSVDGGSGELFF. CDR3 DNA sequence: TGCAGCGTTGATGGAGGGTCCGGGGAGCTGTTTTTT. The gene calls are TRBV29-1 and TRBJ2-2, with D tentatively TRBD2 (6 bases). The CDR3 totals 12 residues. Germline-derived CDR1 and CDR2 are SQVTM and ANQGSEA. The ends were cut back, 3 bases at V and 6 bases at J, with 8 bases in the middle.

The rearrangement links TRBV2 to TRBJ2-7; possibly TRBD1 or TRBD2 for D (6 bases each). Germline V gene lookup returns CDR1 SNHLY and CDR2 FYNNEI. V was shortened by 3 bases and J by 6 bases, with 18 bases between the two germline ends. This CDR3 has 15 residues. In DNA form, the CDR3 reads TGTGCCAGCAGTGATGTAGGAGGGGGAGCTCGCGAGCAGTACTTC. This translates into CASSDVGGGAREQYF.

In regard to this clone: The sample has other DNA sequences that encode this CDR3 too. The chain carries TRBV6-5 and TRBJ2-5; 7 positions agree with TRBD2. There are 14 residues in the CDR3. Trimming at V came to 2 bases and at J to 1 base, leaving 1 base not matched to a gene. Looked up from germline, CDR1 is MNHEY and CDR2 is SVGAGI. CDR3: CASSYGGGQETQYF. DNA of the CDR3: TGTGCCAGCAGTTACGGCGGGGGCCAAGAGACCCAGTACTTC.

J is TRBJ2-7 and V is TRBV7-9; D is unresolved. The germline CDR1 and CDR2 sequences are SEHNR and FQNEAQ (reference sequence). V dropped 5 bases and J dropped 2 bases, with 13 bases sitting between them. This CDR3 region has 14 residues. CDR3: CASSLSNQPYEQYF. The DNA of the CDR3 is TGTGCCAGCAGCCTCTCCAACCAGCCCTACGAGCAGTACTTC.

The chain links TRBV28 to TRBJ2-5, with 9 bases lining up with TRBD1. J was trimmed by 3 bases and V by 4 bases; bases with no gene match: 3. Looked up from germline, CDR1 is MDHEN and CDR2 is SYDVKM. The CDR3 has 14 residues. The CDR3 bases are TGTGCCAGCAGTTCACGGGACAGGGAAGAGACCCAGTACTTC. It encodes CASSSRDREETQYF.

This rearrangement joins TRBV5-4 to TRBJ2-2, with 8 bases matching TRBD2. Germline CDR1 is SGHNT and CDR2 is YYREEE (reference sequence). The CDR3 has 17 amino acids. V was clipped by 1 base and J by 3 bases; unmatched bases: 8. The CDR3 sequence: CASSLPGGGVDTGELFF. In nucleotides, the CDR3 is TGTGCCAGCAGCTTGCCCGGGGGGGGAGTGGACACCGGGGAGCTGTTTTTT.

The rearrangement links TRBV6-6 to TRBJ2-6, with D perhaps matching TRBD1 or TRBD2 (6 bases each). The CDR3 is made up of 15 amino acids. Germline V CDR1 and CDR2: MNHNY, SVGAGI (reference sequence). With 4 bases removed from V and 2 bases from J, the gap between germline ends came to 9 bases. CDR3 sequence (DNA): TGTGCCAGCAGTTTGGGGGGCACTGGGGCCAACGTCCTGACTTTC. Translation gives CASSLGGTGANVLTF.

This clone came up once. The chain joins TRBV10-3 to TRBJ2-2; 10 bases are shared with TRBD2. Germline V CDR1 and CDR2: ENHRY, SYGVKD. The CDR3 loop spans 18 amino acids. J gave up 1 base and V 0 bases, and 5 bases lay outside the gene matches. The CDR3, as DNA: TGTGCCATCAGTGAGTCTCGTCTAGCGGGGGTGAACACCGGGGAGCTGTTTTTT. It codes for CAISESRLAGVNTGELFF.